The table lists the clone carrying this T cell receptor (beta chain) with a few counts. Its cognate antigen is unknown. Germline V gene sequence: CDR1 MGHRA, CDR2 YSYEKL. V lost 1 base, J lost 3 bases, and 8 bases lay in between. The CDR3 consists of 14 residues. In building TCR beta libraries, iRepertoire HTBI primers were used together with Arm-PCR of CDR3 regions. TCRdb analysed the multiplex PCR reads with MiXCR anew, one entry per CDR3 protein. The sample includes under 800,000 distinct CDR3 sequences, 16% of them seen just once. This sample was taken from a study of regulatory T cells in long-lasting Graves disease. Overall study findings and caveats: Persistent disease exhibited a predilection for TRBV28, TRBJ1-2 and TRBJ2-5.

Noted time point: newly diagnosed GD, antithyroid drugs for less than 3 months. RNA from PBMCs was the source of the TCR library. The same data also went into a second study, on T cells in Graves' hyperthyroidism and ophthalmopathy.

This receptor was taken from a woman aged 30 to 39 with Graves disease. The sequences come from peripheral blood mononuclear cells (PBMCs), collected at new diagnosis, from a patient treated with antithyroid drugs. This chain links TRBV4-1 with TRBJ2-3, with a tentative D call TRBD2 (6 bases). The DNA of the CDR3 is TGCGCCAGCAGCCAAGTACTAGCTACAGATACGCAGTATTTT. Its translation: CASSQVLATDTQYF.